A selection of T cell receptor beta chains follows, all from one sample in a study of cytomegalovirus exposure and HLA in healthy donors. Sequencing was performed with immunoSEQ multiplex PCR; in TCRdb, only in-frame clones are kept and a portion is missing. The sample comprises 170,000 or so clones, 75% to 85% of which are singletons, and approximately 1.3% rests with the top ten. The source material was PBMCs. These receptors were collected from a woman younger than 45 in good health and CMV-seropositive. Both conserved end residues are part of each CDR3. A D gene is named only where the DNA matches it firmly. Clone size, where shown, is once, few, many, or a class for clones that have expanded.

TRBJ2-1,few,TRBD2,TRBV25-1,TGTGCCAGCAGTGAACAACAGGGGCTAGCGGGGTGGAATGAGCAGTTCTTC,CASSEQQGLAGWNEQFF
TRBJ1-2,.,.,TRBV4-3,TGCGCCAGCAGCCAAGATATCAGGGTGAACAGTTTTCACTTC,CASSQDIRVNSFHF
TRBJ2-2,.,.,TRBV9,TGTGCCAGCAGCGTGGACTTATACACCGGGGAGCTGTTTTTT,CASSVDLYTGELFF
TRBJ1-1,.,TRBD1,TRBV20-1,TGCAGTGGGGACAGGAACACTGAAGCTTTCTTT,CSGDRNTEAFF
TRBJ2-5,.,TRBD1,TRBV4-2,TGTGCCAGCAGCCAAACGACAGGGTGGGAGACCCAGTACTTC,CASSQTTGWETQYF
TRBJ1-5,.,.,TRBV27,TGTGCCAGCAGTTTCGGGAATCAGCCCCAGCATTTT,CASSFGNQPQHF
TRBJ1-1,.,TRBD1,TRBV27,TGTGCCAGCAGCCTCCGGGACAGGGGGAGGGTGAGAAGTAACACTGAAGCTTTCTTT,CASSLRDRGRVRSNTEAFF
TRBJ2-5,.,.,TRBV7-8,TGTGCCAGCAGCCCGCGGACAGGCCGCGGGGACCAGTACTTC,CASSPRTGRGDQYF
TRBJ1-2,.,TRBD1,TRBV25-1,TGTGCCAGCAGGGGACAGGGGCTATATGGCTACACCTTC,CASRGQGLYGYTF
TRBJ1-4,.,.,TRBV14,TGTGCCAGCAGCCCCCGGACAGCAACTAATGAAAAACTGTTTTTT,CASSPRTATNEKLFF
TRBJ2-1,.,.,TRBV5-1,TGCGCCAGCAGCTCCTTTGATGGAGGCTACAATGAGCAGTTCTTC,CASSSFDGGYNEQFF
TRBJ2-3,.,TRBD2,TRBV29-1,TGCAGCGTTGAACCCCTTCTGGACGGGAGGGTGGATACGCAGTATTTT,CSVEPLLDGRVDTQYF
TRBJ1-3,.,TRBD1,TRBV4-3,TGCGCCAGCAGCCAGGGACAGGTCTCTGGAAACACCATATATTTT,CASSQGQVSGNTIYF
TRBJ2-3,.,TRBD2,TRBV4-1,TGCGCCAGCAGCCAAGTGGGGACTAGAATTTCGTTCACAGATACGCAGTATTTT,CASSQVGTRISFTDTQYF
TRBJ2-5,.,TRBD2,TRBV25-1,TGTGCCAGCAGTGAGCTAGCGGGAGGCCAGGAGACCCAGTACTTC,CASSELAGGQETQYF
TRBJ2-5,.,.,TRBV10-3,TGTGCCATCAGTGACCCAGACAGGCTCGGGACCCAGTACTTC,CAISDPDRLGTQYF
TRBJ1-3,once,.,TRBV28,TGTGCCAGCAACCGACAGAGTGGAAACACCATATATTTT,CASNRQSGNTIYF
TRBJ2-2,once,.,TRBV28,TGTGCCAGCAGTTTAAGAAGTCGGACACCGAACACCGGGGAGCTGTTTTTT,CASSLRSRTPNTGELFF
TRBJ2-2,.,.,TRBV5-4,TGTGCCAGCAGCTTGGACCAGGGGGGTAACACCGGGGAGCTGTTTTTT,CASSLDQGGNTGELFF
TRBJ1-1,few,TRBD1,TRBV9,TGTGCCAGCAGCGCGAGGACAGGGGTGAACTCGGCTTTCTTT,CASSARTGVNSAFF
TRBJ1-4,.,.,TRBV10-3,TGTGCCATCAGTGGGGGGCACGGTGTGGATGAAAAACTGTTTTTT,CAISGGHGVDEKLFF
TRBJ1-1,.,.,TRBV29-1,TGCAGCGTACGGGACACTGAAGCTTTCTTT,CSVRDTEAFF
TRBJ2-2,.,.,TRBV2,TGTGCCAGCATCTGGGGCTTGAACACCGGGGAGCTGTTTTTT,CASIWGLNTGELFF
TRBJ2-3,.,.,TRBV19,TGTGCCAGTAGTATAGGGAGGGGCGCCACAGATACGCAGTATTTT,CASSIGRGATDTQYF
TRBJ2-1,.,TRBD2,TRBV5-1,TGCGCCAGCAGTTACTACGGAGGGGGCTGGACTAGCGGAAACAATGAGCAGTTCTTC,CASSYYGGGWTSGNNEQFF
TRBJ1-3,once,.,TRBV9,TGTGCCAGCAGCGTAGACCCGCCGGACAGCTCTGGAAACACCATATATTTT,CASSVDPPDSSGNTIYF
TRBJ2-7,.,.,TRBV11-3,TGTGCCAGCAGCTTCGCGTATGGGCCTGGTTACGAGCAGTACTTC,CASSFAYGPGYEQYF
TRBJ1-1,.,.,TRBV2,TGTGCCAGCAGTGCGACAACCTTGCGGGGGCTGAACACTGAAGCTTTCTTT,CASSATTLRGLNTEAFF
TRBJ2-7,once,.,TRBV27,TGTGCCAGCAAGGATCTAGCAGCGGAGCAATACGAGCAGTACTTC,CASKDLAAEQYEQYF